The 21 T cell receptor beta chains presented below share a single source sample, sequenced in a study of control samples from healthy donors and cancer patients. The table came from immunoSEQ multiplex PCR; TCRdb's copy has only in-frame clones and leaves some out. The sample contains about 130,000 clones, less than 90% of which appear only once. Sample: blood. The receptors were gathered from a man aged 18 to 35 in good health.

In DNA, the CDR3 is TGTGCCAGCAGGATTCAAGGGGGACAGGGGACCTACGAGCAGTACTTC. It encodes CASRIQGGQGTYEQYF. The chain uses TRBV27 and TRBJ2-7, with 10 nucleotides matching TRBD1. Trimming removed 6 bases from V and 2 bases from J; junction bases left unmatched: 10. Germline loops: CDR1 MNHEY, CDR2 SMNVEV (reference sequence). The CDR3 covers 16 residues.

The V gene is TRBV11-3, the J gene TRBJ2-1; D may correspond to TRBD1 or TRBD2 (5 bases each). The ends were cut back, 5 bases at V and 8 bases at J, with 13 bases in the middle. Germline CDR1 SGHNT, CDR2 YENEEA. This CDR3 has 13 amino acids. CDR3 sequence: CASSGARDHEQFF. The CDR3 DNA is TGTGCCAGCAGCGGCGCGAGGGACCATGAGCAGTTCTTC.

This clone appeared once. The chain couples TRBV14 to TRBJ2-7; TRBD1 agrees at 8 bases. With V trimmed by 3 bases and J by 2 bases, 3 bases remained unmatched. The CDR3 is 14 amino acids. The germline V gene encodes CDR1 SGHDN and CDR2 FVKESK. The CDR3 protein is CASSHRTGTYEQYF. CDR3 in DNA: TGTGCCAGCAGCCACCGGACAGGGACCTACGAGCAGTACTTC.

This clone was detected only a few times. This chain connects TRBV2 to TRBJ1-5, with D perhaps matching TRBD1 (5 bases). Germline CDR1 SNHLY, CDR2 FYNNEI. This CDR3 has 15 amino acids. The V end was cut by 2 bases, the J end by 6 bases, with 14 bases between. CDR3 bases: TGTGCCAGCAGTGAACAGGGATCGGTGGGTCAGCCCCAGCATTTT. Translating gives CASSEQGSVGQPQHF.

The chain joins TRBV3-1 (or the pseudogene TRBV3-2) to TRBJ2-1, with 8 bases lining up with TRBD2. The V and J ends lost 3 bases and 6 bases, in that order; junction bases with no gene match: 10. Germline CDR1 and CDR2: LGHDT and YNNKEL (reference sequence). The CDR3 contains 16 residues. The CDR3 DNA reads as TGTGCCAGCAGCCAGGTAGGGACTAGTAACTTCAATGAGCAGTTCTTC. Its protein is CASSQVGTSNFNEQFF.

The V call is TRBV10-2, the J call TRBJ2-1; 8 positions agree with TRBD2. CDR1 is WSHSY and CDR2 is SAAADI in the germline V gene. The CDR3 loop spans 13 amino acids. Losses at the gene ends were 6 bases for V and 4 bases for J; bases not matched to a gene: 2. The CDR3 protein is CASRLAVYNEQFF. DNA for the CDR3: TGCGCCAGCAGACTAGCGGTTTACAATGAGCAGTTCTTC.

The genes are TRBV28 and TRBJ1-5, with 7 bases matching TRBD1. From germline, CDR1 is MDHEN and CDR2 SYDVKM. CDR3 length equals 17 residues. V lost 3 bases and J lost 5; bases outside the gene matches: 13. CDR3 DNA sequence: TGTGCCAGCAGTTTGATAATCGGGCAGGGGGACGATCAGCCCCAGCATTTT. The encoded protein is CASSLIIGQGDDQPQHF.

The chain couples TRBV19 to TRBJ1-2; D is unclear. Germline V gene data show CDR1 as LNHDA and CDR2 as SQIVND (reference sequence). V was shortened by 5 bases and J by 4 bases, with 17 bases between the two germline ends. CDR3 length equals 15 residues. The DNA for the CDR3 is TGTGCCAGTAGTCCCTCTCAAGGGTTTCGCTATGGCTACACCTTC. It codes for CASSPSQGFRYGYTF. The complete variable domain, with remaining parts taken from reference TRBV19 and TRBJ1-2, reads DGGITQSPKYLFRKEGQNVTLSCEQNLNHDAMYWYRQDPGQGLRLIYYSQIVNDFQKGDIAEGYSVSREKKESFPLTVTSAQKNPTAFYLCASSPSQGFRYGYTFGSGTRLTVV.

The gene calls are TRBV9 and TRBJ2-7, with 10 bases matching TRBD1. CDR1 is SGDLS, CDR2 YYNGEE, per germline. The CDR3 length is 16 residues. The ends lost 4 bases at V and 5 bases at J; junction bases unmatched: 12. CDR3 in DNA: TGTGCCAGCAGCAAGAGGGACAGGGGCCGGGCGGACGAGCAGTACTTC. Its translation: CASSKRDRGRADEQYF.

This chain joins TRBV30 and TRBJ2-2; 8 bases are a match to TRBD2. V dropped 8 bases and J dropped 5; count of bases not matched to a gene: 22. Germline-derived CDR1 and CDR2 are GTSNPN and SVGIG (reference sequence). The CDR3 contains 18 residues. CDR3 DNA: TGTGCCGGCCGGGGTACTAGCGGAGCGAAGATGAGGACCGGGGAGCTGTTTTTT. Residues: CAGRGTSGAKMRTGELFF. Filled out from reference TRBV30 and TRBJ2-2, the complete variable domain reads SQTIHQWPATLVQPVGSPLSLECTVEGTSNPNLYWYRQAAGRGLQLLFYSVGIGQISSEVPQNLSASRPQDRQFILSSKKLLLSDSGFYLCAGRGTSGAKMRTGELFFGEGSRLTVL.

The CDR3 protein is CASSLTSGGVETQYF. CDR3 nucleotides: TGTGCCAGCAGCTTAACGTCAGGGGGGGTAGAGACCCAGTACTTC. This chain uses TRBV7-3 with TRBJ2-5; D assignment may be TRBD1 or TRBD2 (7 bases each). Germline V gives CDR1 SGHTA, CDR2 FQGTGA. CDR3 length: 15 amino acids. Between the trimmed V and J ends, which lost 0 bases and 4 bases, there was a span of 12 bases.

The J gene is TRBJ1-1, the V gene TRBV10-1; D possibly corresponds to TRBD1 (5 bases). Trimming took off 4 bases at V and 1 base at J, with 13 bases between the two ends. From germline, CDR1 is WNHNN and CDR2 SYGVQD (reference sequence). The CDR3 loop spans 15 amino acids. The CDR3 DNA is TGCGCCAGCAGTGCCGGGATTGACAGGAACACTGAAGCTTTCTTT. It codes for CASSAGIDRNTEAFF.

The genes are TRBV11-3 and TRBJ2-7; TRBD1 might be the D (6 bases). Per the germline V gene, CDR1 is SGHNT and CDR2 is YENEEA. Trimming removed 1 base at V and 4 bases at J, with 8 bases between. The CDR3 length is 13 residues. CDR3 nucleotides: TGTGCCAGCAGCTTAGGACAGGAGTACGAGCAGTACTTC. Translation: CASSLGQEYEQYF.

The J gene is TRBJ1-2, the V gene TRBV14, with unresolved D. CDR1 is SGHDN, CDR2 FVKESK, per germline. The CDR3 loop spans 15 amino acids. The ends were cut back, 4 bases at V and 6 bases at J, with 18 bases in the middle. CDR3 DNA sequence: TGTGCCAGCAGCCCGGAGTCGGGTAGGAGCCATGGCTACACCTTC. Translated, it gives CASSPESGRSHGYTF.

V usage is TRBV25-1 and J usage is TRBJ2-7, with TRBD2 matching over 7 bases. The junction had 3 bases not matched to a gene; V was cut back by 4 bases and J by 0 bases. CDR3 size: 14 residues. CDR1 and CDR2 from the germline V gene are MGHDK and SYGVNS. CDR3 residues: CASSAGLDSYEQYF. The CDR3 region has the DNA TGTGCCAGCAGTGCCGGACTAGACTCCTACGAGCAGTACTTC.

The rearrangement links TRBV2 to TRBJ2-1; D perhaps matches TRBD1 (5 bases). Germline-derived CDR1 and CDR2 are SNHLY and FYNNEI. V shed 2 bases and J shed 6 bases, with 8 bases lying between them. There are 13 residues in the CDR3. This chain's CDR3 is CASSETGRNEQFF. The CDR3 region has the DNA TGTGCCAGCAGTGAAACAGGCCGCAATGAGCAGTTCTTC.

V usage is TRBV5-4 and J usage is TRBJ1-5; tentative D call: TRBD1 (5 bases). CDR3 size: 14 residues. Trimming removed 4 bases from V and 7 bases from J, with 15 bases in between. The germline gives CDR1 SGHNT, CDR2 YYREEE (reference sequence). The CDR3 reads CASSPGPRLQPQHF. The DNA of the CDR3 is TGTGCCAGCAGCCCGGGACCTCGCCTGCAGCCCCAGCATTTT.

The chain couples TRBV5-5 to TRBJ1-2; 11 nucleotides agree with TRBD1. Unmatched junction bases numbered 19, after V lost 4 bases and J lost 5 bases. Germline V CDR1 and CDR2: SGHKS, YYEKEE (reference sequence). This CDR3 contains 19 residues. This CDR3 is CASSPALGGTGGIYYGYTF. CDR3 sequence (DNA): TGTGCCAGCAGCCCCGCATTAGGCGGGACAGGGGGTATTTATTATGGCTACACCTTC.

The chain carries TRBV29-1 and TRBJ2-1; 7 bases match TRBD2. Germline CDR1 reads SQVTM; CDR2 reads ANQGSEA. This CDR3 region has 13 residues. V lost 4 bases to trimming and J lost 3 bases; unmatched junction nucleotides: 3. In DNA form, the CDR3 reads TGCAGCGTTGGACAGCGGGACTACAATGAGCAGTTCTTC. Its translation: CSVGQRDYNEQFF.

The rearrangement uses TRBV7-9 and TRBJ2-7; 7 bases line up with TRBD1. This CDR3 comprises 15 residues. V shed 6 bases, J shed 6 bases, and the junction held 14 bases outside the gene matches. From germline, CDR1 is SEHNR and CDR2 FQNEAQ (reference sequence). In DNA, the CDR3 is TGTGCCAGCAGTATTGTGGGCAGGGGGATGAGCGAGCAGTACTTC. Translated, it gives CASSIVGRGMSEQYF. The full variable domain, rest sourced from reference TRBV7-9 and TRBJ2-7, is DTGVSQNPRHKITKRGQNVTFRCDPISEHNRLYWYRQTLGQGPEFLTYFQNEAQLEKSRLLSDRFSAERPKGSFSTLEIQRTEQGDSAMYLCASSIVGRGMSEQYFGPGTRLTVT.

The chain carries TRBV4-1 and TRBJ1-1; 7 bases are a match to TRBD1. V lost 1 base to trimming and J lost 0 bases; unmatched junction nucleotides: 8. CDR3 length equals 17 residues. Germline CDR1 MGHRA, CDR2 YSYEKL. The CDR3 spells CASSQGEETGLNTEAFF. CDR3 DNA sequence: TGCGCCAGCAGCCAAGGGGAAGAGACAGGGCTGAACACTGAAGCTTTCTTT.